This passage covers 25 T cell receptor beta chains from one sample sequenced in a study of shared clonotypes between healthy human individuals. Sequencing used immunoSEQ multiplex PCR; TCRdb keeps in-frame clones, though not all of them. Altogether 2 million to 3 million clones are present, 80% to 95% being singletons, with the ten largest covering about 0.34%. The sequenced sample was naive CD4+ T cells from PBMCs. Subset denoted: CD45RA+ positively selected. Every receptor here comes from a man between 18 and 35 years old in good health. Some clones in this sample may be carry-over from other donors' samples.

The chain is built from TRBV7-8 and TRBJ2-7; 9 bases map to TRBD2. The CDR3 contains 18 residues. CDR1 SGHVS and CDR2 FQNEAQ come from the germline V gene. J lost 3 bases, V lost 0 bases, and 12 bases had no gene match. CDR3: CASSLAGGRAFRVYEQYF. The DNA of the CDR3 is TGTGCCAGCAGCTTAGCAGGCGGGAGGGCCTTCAGGGTCTACGAGCAGTACTTC.

The CDR3 DNA follows: TGCGCCAGCAGCCACGACACCCCAAACACTGAAGCTTTCTTT. Protein: CASSHDTPNTEAFF. The rearrangement uses TRBV5-1 and TRBJ1-1; D ambiguous. Germline lookup yields CDR1 SGHRS and CDR2 YFSETQ. The CDR3 totals 14 residues. V gave up 4 bases and J gave up 2 bases, with 12 bases separating them. Filled out from reference TRBV5-1 and TRBJ1-1, the complete variable domain reads KAGVTQTPRYLIKTRGQQVTLSCSPISGHRSVSWYQQTPGQGLQFLFEYFSETQRNKGNFPGRFSGRQFSNSRSEMNVSTLELGDSALYLCASSHDTPNTEAFFGQGTRLTVV.

The chain has TRBV27 and TRBJ1-1; no firm D call. The CDR3 has 14 residues. Trimming left V 2 bases short and J 4 bases short, with 11 bases between. Germline values: CDR1 MNHEY, CDR2 SMNVEV (reference sequence). The CDR3, as DNA: TGTGCCAGCAGTTTAAAAGGGTTTAGCACTGAAGCTTTCTTT. This sequence encodes CASSLKGFSTEAFF.

The chain carries TRBV2 and TRBJ2-2; D perhaps matches TRBD1 (6 bases). Trimming removed 7 bases at V and 7 bases at J, with 16 bases between. Germline assignment: CDR1 SNHLY and CDR2 FYNNEI. There are 14 residues in the CDR3. The CDR3 bases are TGTGCCAGCAATTCACAGGGACCCAGCGGGGAGCTGTTTTTT. Its translation: CASNSQGPSGELFF.

The V and J genes are TRBV27 and TRBJ2-7; 9 positions match TRBD2. This CDR3 comprises 16 residues. Germline assignment: CDR1 MNHEY and CDR2 SMNVEV (reference sequence). V shed 8 bases, J shed 5 bases, and the junction held 16 bases outside the gene matches. The chain's CDR3 is CASALLSAGGPNEQYF. CDR3 DNA sequence: TGTGCCAGCGCCCTTCTTTCGGCGGGAGGGCCAAACGAGCAGTACTTC.

This rearrangement joins TRBV7-2 to TRBJ2-3; D is undetermined. The germline gives CDR1 SGHTA, CDR2 FQGNSA. This CDR3 is 14 amino acids long. V lost 3 bases and J 0 bases, leaving 7 bases between the germline ends. Here the CDR3 reads CASSFRDSTDTQYF. In DNA form, the CDR3 reads TGTGCCAGCAGCTTTAGAGACAGCACAGATACGCAGTATTTT.

The V gene is TRBV15, the J gene TRBJ2-2; the match to TRBD2 covers 7 bases. The CDR3 covers 15 residues. V was pared by 3 bases and J by 5 bases, with 6 bases of the junction left unmatched. Germline V gene lookup returns CDR1 LNHNV and CDR2 YYDKDF (reference sequence). The CDR3 DNA is TGTGCCACCAGCAGGGGGGGGAGGTCTACCGGGGAGCTGTTTTTT. This gives the protein CATSRGGRSTGELFF.

The J gene is TRBJ2-1, the V gene TRBV18; possibly TRBD2 for D (7 bases). CDR3 length equals 16 residues. V was pared by 1 base and J by 1 base, with 11 bases between. Per the germline V gene, CDR1 is KGHSH and CDR2 is LQKENI. In DNA form, the CDR3 reads TGTGCCAGCTCACCACAAGGGGGGGTTTCCTACAATGAGCAGTTCTTC. It codes for CASSPQGGVSYNEQFF.

This chain links TRBV25-1 with TRBJ2-6, with D hard to call. Trimming stripped 2 bases from V and 1 base from J, with 9 bases between. The germline CDR1 and CDR2 sequences are MGHDK and SYGVNS. The CDR3 is 16 amino acids. In DNA form, the CDR3 reads TGTGCCAGCAGTGAAGTGGTGAGGTCTGGGGCCAACGTCCTGACTTTC. This gives the protein CASSEVVRSGANVLTF.

About this clone: This specimen includes other DNA sequences encoding the same CDR3. J is TRBJ1-5 and V is TRBV2; 10 bases agree with TRBD1. Per the germline V gene, CDR1 is SNHLY and CDR2 is FYNNEI. V was clipped by 3 bases and J by 7 bases; unmatched bases: 3. The CDR3 consists of 14 residues. The CDR3, as DNA: TGTGCCAGCAGTGATCGGACAGGGGGACAGCCCCAGCATTTT. The encoded protein is CASSDRTGGQPQHF.

The chain links TRBV7-3 to TRBJ2-1; D gene uncertain. This CDR3 is built from 13 residues. Looked up from germline, CDR1 is SGHTA and CDR2 is FQGTGA. V dropped 3 bases and J dropped 6 bases, with 9 bases sitting between them. In DNA form, the CDR3 reads TGTGCCAGCAGCTTCGGTAGCCTCAATGAGCAGTTCTTC. It specifies CASSFGSLNEQFF.

This sequence joins TRBV28 and TRBJ1-2, with D perhaps matching TRBD1 (6 bases). CDR1 is MDHEN, CDR2 SYDVKM, per germline. The CDR3 length is 14 residues. Trimming left V 6 bases short and J 7 bases short, with 18 bases between. The DNA for the CDR3 is TGTGCCAGCAGCCTCGTTGGGGGCCAGGCTGGCTACACCTTC. Protein: CASSLVGGQAGYTF.

A note on this clone: Other nucleotide sequences in the sample specify the same CDR3. The chain has TRBV7-2 and TRBJ2-7; TRBD1 matches at 7 bases. V gave up 5 bases and J gave up 0 bases; unmatched junction bases: 4. Germline CDR1 reads SGHTA; CDR2 reads FQGNSA. This CDR3 region has 14 residues. The CDR3 sequence is CASSLDRVSYEQYF. CDR3 DNA: TGTGCCAGCAGCCTCGACAGGGTCTCCTACGAGCAGTACTTC.

Concerning this clone itself: Other DNA sequences in this sample translate to the same CDR3. V gene TRBV7-3 combines with J gene TRBJ2-2; 10 bases fit TRBD2. This CDR3 has 16 residues. Germline V gives CDR1 SGHTA, CDR2 FQGTGA. V was pared by 5 bases and J by 1 base, with 4 bases of the junction left unmatched. For the CDR3, the DNA is TGTGCCAGCAGCAGGACTAGCGGCAGGAACACCGGGGAGCTGTTTTTT. Protein: CASSRTSGRNTGELFF.

The chain employs TRBV28 and TRBJ1-4; 10 bases fit TRBD1. Germline V lookup: CDR1 MDHEN, CDR2 SYDVKM. J was trimmed by 8 bases and V by 10 bases; bases with no gene match: 7. The CDR3 extends over 13 amino acids. The CDR3 bases are TGTGCCACACGACAGGGGGCGGACGAAAAACTGTTTTTT. Translated, it gives CATRQGADEKLFF.

This clone was seen a single time. The same CDR3 can be traced to other DNA sequences in this sample. The rearrangement links TRBV5-1 to TRBJ2-7, with D possibly being TRBD1 or TRBD2 (5 bases each). The V and J ends lost 4 bases and 2 bases respectively, with 13 bases between them. The CDR3 has 14 residues. Germline V CDR1 and CDR2: SGHRS, YFSETQ. The CDR3 loop reads CASSPGTATYEQYF. CDR3 nucleotide sequence: TGCGCCAGCAGCCCAGGGACGGCCACCTACGAGCAGTACTTC.

This chain connects TRBV7-6 to TRBJ2-3; maybe TRBD2 (6 bases). The CDR3 loop spans 15 amino acids. The V gene lost 2 bases and the J gene lost 4 bases, with 13 bases spanning the gap. Germline CDR1 is SGHVS and CDR2 is FNYEAQ. This chain's CDR3 is CASSLFFLASDTQYF. Written as DNA, the CDR3 is TGTGCCAGCAGCTTATTCTTCCTAGCGTCAGATACGCAGTATTTT.

The V call is TRBV28, the J call TRBJ2-2; D is undetermined. The germline V and J ends were trimmed by 1 base and 1 base, with 13 bases remaining between them. The germline V gene encodes CDR1 MDHEN and CDR2 SYDVKM. The CDR3 is 17 amino acids. CDR3 sequence: CASSLYGSRWNTGELFF. CDR3 in DNA: TGTGCCAGCAGTTTATACGGGTCGCGTTGGAACACCGGGGAGCTGTTTTTT.

V gene TRBV29-1 combines with J gene TRBJ1-4, with D maybe TRBD1 (6 bases). This CDR3 comprises 15 residues. Deletions cut 3 bases from V and 7 bases from J, with 18 bases between. Germline CDR1 is SQVTM and CDR2 is ANQGSEA. This chain's CDR3 is CSVDGIPGQFEKLFF. CDR3 DNA sequence: TGCAGCGTTGATGGTATCCCCGGACAGTTTGAAAAACTGTTTTTT.

This clone has more than one count but fewer than ten. The chain employs TRBV6-5 and TRBJ2-6; D call uncertain. Looked up from germline, CDR1 is MNHEY and CDR2 is SVGAGI. V was cut by 0 bases and J by 3 bases, with 0 bases left in between. CDR3 length: 13 residues. Here the CDR3 reads CASSYSGANVLTF. The CDR3 DNA sequence: TGTGCCAGCAGTTACTCTGGGGCCAACGTCCTGACTTTC.

J is TRBJ2-4 and V is TRBV7-3; tentatively, D is TRBD2 (5 bases). The V gene's germline CDR1 is SGHTA and CDR2 FQGTGA. The CDR3 consists of 15 residues. V lost 2 bases and J lost 3, with 11 bases in between. CDR3 nucleotides: TGTGCCAGCAGCTTAGAGGGTTTAGGCAAAAACATTCAGTACTTC. It is translated as CASSLEGLGKNIQYF.

This chain joins TRBV18 and TRBJ1-5; D not resolved. V shed 3 bases and J shed 5 bases, with 14 bases lying between them. CDR1 and CDR2 (germline): KGHSH, LQKENI. CDR3 size: 15 residues. The CDR3 coding sequence is TGTGCCAGCTCACCCCGCACTGGAGCAGATCAGCCCCAGCATTTT. Encoded protein: CASSPRTGADQPQHF. The entire variable domain, with the rest obtained from reference TRBV18 and TRBJ1-5, is as follows: NAGVMQNPRHLVRRRGQEARLRCSPMKGHSHVYWYRQLPEEGLKFMVYLQKENIIDESGMPKERFSAEFPKEGPSILRIQQVVRGDSAAYFCASSPRTGADQPQHFGDGTRLSIL.

V gene TRBV7-2 combines with J gene TRBJ1-4; the D is unclear. This CDR3 contains 13 residues. CDR1 is SGHTA, CDR2 FQGNSA, per germline. V was cut by 5 bases and J by 5 bases, with 9 bases left in between. The CDR3 region is CASSGVANEKLFF. Here the CDR3 DNA reads TGTGCCAGCAGCGGGGTAGCGAATGAAAAACTGTTTTTT.

CDR3 residues: CASSLDSFNTEAFF. The CDR3 DNA sequence: TGCGCCAGCAGCTTGGACAGTTTTAACACTGAAGCTTTCTTT. The V call is TRBV5-1, the J call TRBJ1-1; D is undetermined. The germline V and J ends were trimmed by 0 bases and 2 bases, with 8 bases remaining between them. The V gene's germline CDR1 is SGHRS and CDR2 YFSETQ. CDR3 size: 14 residues. Complete variable domain (other parts from reference TRBV5-1 and TRBJ1-1): KAGVTQTPRYLIKTRGQQVTLSCSPISGHRSVSWYQQTPGQGLQFLFEYFSETQRNKGNFPGRFSGRQFSNSRSEMNVSTLELGDSALYLCASSLDSFNTEAFFGQGTRLTVV.

V usage is TRBV19 and J usage is TRBJ1-2, with D possibly being TRBD1 (6 bases). Trimming left V 6 bases short and J 2 bases short, with 19 bases between. Germline loops: CDR1 LNHDA, CDR2 SQIVND (reference sequence). The length of the CDR3 is 16 residues. The chain's CDR3 is CASSPGPDRKNYGYTF. CDR3 nucleotides: TGTGCCAGTAGCCCAGGCCCAGACAGGAAAAACTATGGCTACACCTTC. Full variable domain (rest looked up from reference TRBV19 and TRBJ1-2): DGGITQSPKYLFRKEGQNVTLSCEQNLNHDAMYWYRQDPGQGLRLIYYSQIVNDFQKGDIAEGYSVSREKKESFPLTVTSAQKNPTAFYLCASSPGPDRKNYGYTFGSGTRLTVV.